This TCR beta chain came from a study of cytomegalovirus exposure and HLA in healthy donors. PCR involved 60 Vbeta and 13 Jbeta primers. Here immunoSEQ multiplex PCR was the method, and the copy in TCRdb shows in-frame clones only, minus some. The sample comprises about 150,000 clones, 76% of which are singletons, and 2.5% to 4% rests with the top ten. V shed 2 bases and J 1 base; nucleotides not matched to a gene: 6. The germline CDR1 and CDR2 sequences are MNHEY and SMNVEV (reference sequence). The CDR3 covers 18 residues. This receptor was taken from a man in his forties in good health and CMV-seronegative. This chain connects TRBV27 to TRBJ2-6, with 9 bases fitting TRBD1. The sample taken for sequencing was PBMCs. In DNA, the CDR3 is TGTGCCAGCAGTTTACACGGGACAGGGAGGTCTGGGGCCAACGTCCTGACTTTC. This sequence encodes CASSLHGTGRSGANVLTF.